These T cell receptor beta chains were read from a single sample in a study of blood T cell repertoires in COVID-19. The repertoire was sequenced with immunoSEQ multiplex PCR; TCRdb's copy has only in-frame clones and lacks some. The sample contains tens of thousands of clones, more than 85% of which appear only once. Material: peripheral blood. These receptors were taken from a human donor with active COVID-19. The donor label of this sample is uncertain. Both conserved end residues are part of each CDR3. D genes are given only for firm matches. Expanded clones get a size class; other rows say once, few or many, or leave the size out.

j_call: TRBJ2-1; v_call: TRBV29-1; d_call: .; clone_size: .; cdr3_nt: TGCAGCGTAGCAGGTGCAGGGAATGAGCAGTTCTTC; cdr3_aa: CSVAGAGNEQFF
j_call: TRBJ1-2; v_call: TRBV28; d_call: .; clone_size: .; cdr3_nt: TGTGCCAGCAGTTTATTGATTGGGGGCGCATTCTATGGCTACACCTTC; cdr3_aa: CASSLLIGGAFYGYTF
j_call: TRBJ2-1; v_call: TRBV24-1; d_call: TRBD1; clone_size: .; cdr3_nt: TGTGCCACCAGTGACCCGGGACAGGGAGCCTACAATGAGCAGTTCTTC; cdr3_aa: CATSDPGQGAYNEQFF
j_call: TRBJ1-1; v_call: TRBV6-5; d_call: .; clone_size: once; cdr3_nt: TGTGCCAGCAGTAGCGGGGAGAACACTGAAGCTTTCTTT; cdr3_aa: CASSSGENTEAFF
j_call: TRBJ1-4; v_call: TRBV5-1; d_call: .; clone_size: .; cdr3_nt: TGCGCCAGCAGCGAGCAGACAGGCGCGACTGAAAAACTGTTTTTT; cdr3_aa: CASSEQTGATEKLFF
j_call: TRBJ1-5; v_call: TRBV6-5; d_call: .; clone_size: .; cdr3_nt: TGTGCCAGCAGTTCAAGACAGTCAGATCAGCCCCAGCATTTT; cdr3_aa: CASSSRQSDQPQHF
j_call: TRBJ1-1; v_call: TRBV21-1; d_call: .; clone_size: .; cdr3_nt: TGTGCCAGCAGAGGACAGGGGGGGATGAACACTGAAGCTTTCTTT; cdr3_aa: CASRGQGGMNTEAFF
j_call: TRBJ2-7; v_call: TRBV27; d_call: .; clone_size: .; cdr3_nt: TGTGCCAGCAGTTTACAGGGGCTGGACGAGCAGTACTTC; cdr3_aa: CASSLQGLDEQYF
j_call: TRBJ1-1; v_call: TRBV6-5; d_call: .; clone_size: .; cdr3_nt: TGTGCCAGCAGTTACTCGAGGGGGTCTGAGAACACTGAAGCTTTCTTT; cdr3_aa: CASSYSRGSENTEAFF
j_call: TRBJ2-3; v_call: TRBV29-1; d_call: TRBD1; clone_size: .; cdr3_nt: TGCAGCGTTGAAGGGGACAGACTGTTCACAGATACGCAGTATTTT; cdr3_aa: CSVEGDRLFTDTQYF
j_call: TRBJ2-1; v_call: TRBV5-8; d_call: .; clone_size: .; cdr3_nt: TGTGCCAGCAGCTTGGAAGGGAGCTCCTACAATGAGCAGTTCTTC; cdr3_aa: CASSLEGSSYNEQFF
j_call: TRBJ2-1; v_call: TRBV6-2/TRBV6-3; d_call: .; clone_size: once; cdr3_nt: TGTGCCAGCAGTCTTCGATTCGGCAATGAGCAGTTCTTC; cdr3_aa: CASSLRFGNEQFF
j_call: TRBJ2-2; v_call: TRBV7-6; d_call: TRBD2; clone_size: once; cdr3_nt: TGTGCCAGCAGCTTGGGACTAGCGGGGTTGGGGAACACCGGGGAGCTGTTTTTT; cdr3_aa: CASSLGLAGLGNTGELFF
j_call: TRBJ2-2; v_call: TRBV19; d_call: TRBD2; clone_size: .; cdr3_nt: TGTGCCAGTAAAGGTAGCGGGATGAACACCGGGGAGCTGTTTTTT; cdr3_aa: CASKGSGMNTGELFF
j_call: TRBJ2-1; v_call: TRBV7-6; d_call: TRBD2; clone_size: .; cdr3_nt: TGTGCCAGCAGCTTACTAGCGGCGGGGTCGCGAGAGCAGTTCTTC; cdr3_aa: CASSLLAAGSREQFF
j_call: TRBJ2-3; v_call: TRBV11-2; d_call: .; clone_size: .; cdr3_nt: TGTGCCAGCAGTACCGACAGTACCGGGTGGGTCACAGATACGCAGTATTTT; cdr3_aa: CASSTDSTGWVTDTQYF
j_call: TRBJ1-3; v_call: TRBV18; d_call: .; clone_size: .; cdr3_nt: TGTGCCAGCTCACCTGGACAGCCCTCTGGAAACACCATATATTTT; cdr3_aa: CASSPGQPSGNTIYF
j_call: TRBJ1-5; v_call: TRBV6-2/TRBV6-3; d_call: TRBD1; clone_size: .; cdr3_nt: TGTGCCAGCAGTTACGTTCAGGGGGCTAGGAGCAATCAGCCCCAGCATTTT; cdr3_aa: CASSYVQGARSNQPQHF
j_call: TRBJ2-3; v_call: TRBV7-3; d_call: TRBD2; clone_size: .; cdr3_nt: TGTGCCAGCAGCTTAAGCGGGGGGGCCATAGATACGCAGTATTTT; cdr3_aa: CASSLSGGAIDTQYF
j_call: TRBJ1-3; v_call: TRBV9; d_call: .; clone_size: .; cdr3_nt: TGTGCCAGCAGCGATGACACCTCTGGAAACACCATATATTTT; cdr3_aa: CASSDDTSGNTIYF
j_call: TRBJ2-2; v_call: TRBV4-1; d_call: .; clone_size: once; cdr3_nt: TGCGCCAGCAGCCACGCAGGGGCGACCTTACGCGGGGAGCTGTTTTTT; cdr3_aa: CASSHAGATLRGELFF
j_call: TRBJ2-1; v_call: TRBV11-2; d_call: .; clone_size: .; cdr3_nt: TGTGCCAGCAGCTTAATCCGCTACAATGAGCAGTTCTTC; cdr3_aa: CASSLIRYNEQFF
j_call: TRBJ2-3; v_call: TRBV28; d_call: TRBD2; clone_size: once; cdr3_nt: TGTGCCAGCACTAGCGGGGGGCACACAGATACGCAGTATTTT; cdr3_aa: CASTSGGHTDTQYF
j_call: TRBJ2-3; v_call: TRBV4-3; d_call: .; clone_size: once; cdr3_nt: TGCGCCAGCAGCCAAGATGCACCGGGGGACTTAAGCACAGATACGCAGTATTTT; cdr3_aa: CASSQDAPGDLSTDTQYF
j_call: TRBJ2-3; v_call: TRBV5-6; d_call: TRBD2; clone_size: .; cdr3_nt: TGTGCCAGCAGCCCCCGGGTAGCGGGGATCACGCAGTATTTT; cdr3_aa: CASSPRVAGITQYF
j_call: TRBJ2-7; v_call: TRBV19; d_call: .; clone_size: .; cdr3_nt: TGTGCCAGTAGTGCGACGACAAGAGCCTACGAGCAGTACTTC; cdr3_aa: CASSATTRAYEQYF
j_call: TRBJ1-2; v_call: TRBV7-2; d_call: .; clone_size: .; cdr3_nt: TGTGCCAGCAGCACTTGGGGGCGGGCGCCGGGTGGCTACACCTTC; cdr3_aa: CASSTWGRAPGGYTF
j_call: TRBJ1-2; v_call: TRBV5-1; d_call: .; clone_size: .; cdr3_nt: TGCGCCAGCGGGGCGGACAGTAACTATGGCTACACCTTC; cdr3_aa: CASGADSNYGYTF
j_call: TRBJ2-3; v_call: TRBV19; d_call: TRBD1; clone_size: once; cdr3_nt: TGTGCCAGTAGGGAGACAGGGGGCGTATATACGCAGTATTTT; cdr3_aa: CASRETGGVYTQYF
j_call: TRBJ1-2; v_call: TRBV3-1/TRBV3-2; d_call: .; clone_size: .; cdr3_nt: TGTGCCAGCAGCCAAGATGCCCCCGGGAACTATGGCTACACCTTC; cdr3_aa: CASSQDAPGNYGYTF
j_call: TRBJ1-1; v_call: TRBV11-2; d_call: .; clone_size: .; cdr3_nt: TGTGCCAGCAGCTTAGCTGAGGGCACTGAAGCTTTCTTT; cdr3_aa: CASSLAEGTEAFF
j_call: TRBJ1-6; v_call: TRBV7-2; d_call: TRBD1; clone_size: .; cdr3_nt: TGTGCCAGCACCCCGACAGGGGGCAAGTCACCCCTCCACTTT; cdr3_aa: CASTPTGGKSPLHF
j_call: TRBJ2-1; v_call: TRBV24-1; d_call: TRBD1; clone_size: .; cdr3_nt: TGTGCCACCAGTGATGTGGGACAGGGGTCTATTAATGAGCAGTTCTTC; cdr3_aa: CATSDVGQGSINEQFF
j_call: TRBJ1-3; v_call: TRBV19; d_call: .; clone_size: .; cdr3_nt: TGTGCCAGTACGGATTTAGGGGCCCGCTCTGGAAACACCATATATTTT; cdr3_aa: CASTDLGARSGNTIYF
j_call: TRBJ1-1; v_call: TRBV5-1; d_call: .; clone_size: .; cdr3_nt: TGCGCCAGCAGCTTATATCAGGGCCCTGAAGCTTTCTTT; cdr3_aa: CASSLYQGPEAFF
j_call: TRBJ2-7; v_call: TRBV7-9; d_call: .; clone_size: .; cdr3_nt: TGTGCCAGCAGCTTAGCCGGACAGTCCTACGAGCAGTACTTC; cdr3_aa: CASSLAGQSYEQYF
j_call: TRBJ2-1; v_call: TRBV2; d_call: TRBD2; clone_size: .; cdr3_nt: TGTGCCAGCAGTGAAGGAATAGCGGGGTACAATGAGCAGTTCTTC; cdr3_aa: CASSEGIAGYNEQFF
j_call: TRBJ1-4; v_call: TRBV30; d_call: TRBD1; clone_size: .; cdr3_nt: TGTGCCTGGTTCCCGACCCCGAAAGACAGGGATGAAAAACTGTTTTTT; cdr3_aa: CAWFPTPKDRDEKLFF
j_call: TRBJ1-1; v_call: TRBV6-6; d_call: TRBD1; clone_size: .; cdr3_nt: TGTGCCAGCAGTCCAGACCGGGACAGGGTCTACGTGGGGGGTATCACTGAAGCTTTCTTT; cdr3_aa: CASSPDRDRVYVGGITEAFF
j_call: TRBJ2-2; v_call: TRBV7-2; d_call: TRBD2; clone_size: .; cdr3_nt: TGTGCCAGCAACCTGGCTCCGGGACTAGGAGGCGGGGAGCTGTTTTTT; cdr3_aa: CASNLAPGLGGGELFF
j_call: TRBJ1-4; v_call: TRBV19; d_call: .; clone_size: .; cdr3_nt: TGTGCCAGTAGCCCCCCGGGGAAGGTTAGTCGAGGTGAAAAACTGTTTTTT; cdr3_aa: CASSPPGKVSRGEKLFF
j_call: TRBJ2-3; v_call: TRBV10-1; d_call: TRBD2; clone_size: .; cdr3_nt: TGCGCCAGCAGTGATACTAGCGGGGGCACAGATACGCAGTATTTT; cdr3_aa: CASSDTSGGTDTQYF
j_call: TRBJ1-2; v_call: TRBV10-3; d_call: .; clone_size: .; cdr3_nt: TGTGCCATCAGCACAAAAACAGGGTTTGATGGCTACACCTTC; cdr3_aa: CAISTKTGFDGYTF
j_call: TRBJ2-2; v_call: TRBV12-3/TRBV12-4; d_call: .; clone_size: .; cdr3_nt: TGTGCCAGCAGTTGGGGAGCCGGGGAGCTGTTTTTT; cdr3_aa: CASSWGAGELFF
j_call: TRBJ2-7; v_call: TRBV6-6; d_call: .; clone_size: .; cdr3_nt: TGTGCCAGCAGAGCGGAGCAATACGAGCAGTACTTC; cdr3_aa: CASRAEQYEQYF
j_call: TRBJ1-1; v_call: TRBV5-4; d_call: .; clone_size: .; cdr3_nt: TGTGCCAGCAGCCCCCCCAAACAGGCGAACACTGAAGCTTTCTTT; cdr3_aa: CASSPPKQANTEAFF
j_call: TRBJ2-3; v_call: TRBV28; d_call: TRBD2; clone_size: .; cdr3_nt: TGTGCCACGCGCCGGGAGGCCACAGATACGCAGTATTTT; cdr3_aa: CATRREATDTQYF
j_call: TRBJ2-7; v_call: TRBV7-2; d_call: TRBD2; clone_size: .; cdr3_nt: TGTGCCAGCAGCTTAGGGTCGGGGGGGCCCGAGCAGTACTTC; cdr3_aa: CASSLGSGGPEQYF
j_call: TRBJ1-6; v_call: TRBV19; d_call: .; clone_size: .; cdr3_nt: TGTGCCAGTAGTTTCCAAGGGGGTAATTATTCACCCCTCCACTTT; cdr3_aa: CASSFQGGNYSPLHF
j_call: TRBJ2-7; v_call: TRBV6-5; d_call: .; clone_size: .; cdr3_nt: TGTGCCAGCAGGCAGGACAGCTACGAGCAGTACTTC; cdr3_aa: CASRQDSYEQYF
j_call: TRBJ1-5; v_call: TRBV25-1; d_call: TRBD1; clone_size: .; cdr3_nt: TGTGCCAGCAGCAGGACAGGGGGCAATCAGCCCCAGCATTTT; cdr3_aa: CASSRTGGNQPQHF
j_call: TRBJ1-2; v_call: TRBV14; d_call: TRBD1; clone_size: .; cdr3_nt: TGTGCCAGCAGCCGACAGGGGAACTATGGCTACACCTTC; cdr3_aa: CASSRQGNYGYTF
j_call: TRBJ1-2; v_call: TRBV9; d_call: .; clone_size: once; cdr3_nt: TGTGCCAGCAGCGAATCTCGGACCGGGGGAGGCTACACCTTC; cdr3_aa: CASSESRTGGGYTF
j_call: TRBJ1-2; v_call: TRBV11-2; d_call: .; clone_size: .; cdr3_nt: TGTGCCAGCAGCTTAGTGTCGGCAGGGGAAGGCTACACCTTC; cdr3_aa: CASSLVSAGEGYTF
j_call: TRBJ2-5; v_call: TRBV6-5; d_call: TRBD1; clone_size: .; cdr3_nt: TGTGCCAGCAGTCGACAGGGAGTCGAGACCCAGTACTTC; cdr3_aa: CASSRQGVETQYF
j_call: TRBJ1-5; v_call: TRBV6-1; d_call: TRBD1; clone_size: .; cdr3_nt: TGTGCCAGCAGTGCTGCGGACAGGGGATTCAATCAGCCCCAGCATTTT; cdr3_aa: CASSAADRGFNQPQHF